The rows below give T cell receptor beta chains drawn from one sample of a study of human T cells and chemical hapten exposure. Via MiXCR, TCRdb re-called the RACE reads, giving one row per CDR3 protein. Here the sample spans 300,000 to 450,000 distinct CDR3 sequences, around 5.5% being singletons. The input for sequencing was whole blood, taken in connection with sensitization to the hapten diphenylcyclopropenone (DPC). The receptors were sampled from a woman aged 18-35 years with alopecia areata. Some clones in this sample may be carry-over from other donors' samples. Each CDR3 is given with its conserved first and last residue. D genes are given only for firm matches. Clone size is shown for a subset of rows, as once, few, many or a class of expanded clone.

v_call,d_call,j_call,cdr3_length,clone_size,cdr3_nt,cdr3_aa
TRBV2,-,TRBJ2-7,15,few,TGTGCCAGCAGCGCCGATGTAGGGGGGATCTACGAGCAGTACTTC,CASSADVGGIYEQYF
TRBV12-3/TRBV12-4,-,TRBJ1-2,13,-,TGTGCCAGCAGTCCGACTCGTGGATCGGGCTACACCTTC,CASSPTRGSGYTF
TRBV24-1,TRBD1,TRBJ2-7,15,many,TGTGCCACCAGTGATTCCCGGACAGGGCCCTACGAGCAGTACTTC,CATSDSRTGPYEQYF
TRBV5-5,-,TRBJ1-2,17,many,TGTGCCAGCAGCTTGGCGATACTAGGGACTGACCAGGACGGCTACACCTTC,CASSLAILGTDQDGYTF
TRBV12-3/TRBV12-4,-,TRBJ1-2,14,few,TGTGCCAGCAGTTTAGTAGCAGAAGACTATGGCTACACCTTC,CASSLVAEDYGYTF
TRBV6-6,TRBD1,TRBJ2-7,16,-,TGTGCCAGCAGTTACTCGAAAAGAGGGACAGGGGACGAGCAGTACTTC,CASSYSKRGTGDEQYF
TRBV20-1,-,TRBJ2-3,14,-,TGCAGTGCTAGAGGGCTAGCAAATACAGATACGCAGTATTTT,CSARGLANTDTQYF
TRBV7-9,-,TRBJ2-3,15,few,TGTGCCAGCAGCTTTGGACCCTCTAGCACAGATACGCAGTATTTT,CASSFGPSSTDTQYF
TRBV28,-,TRBJ2-2,16,many,TGTGCCAGCAGTTTACGGCAGGCGGCCAACACCGGGGAGCTGTTTTTT,CASSLRQAANTGELFF
TRBV5-4,TRBD2,TRBJ2-1,13,many,TGTGCTCATGGGGCTAGCGGGGCCGTCGAGCAGTTCTTC,CAHGASGAVEQFF
TRBV5-1,TRBD1,TRBJ2-7,17,few,TGCGCCAGCAGCTTGGACCGAACGGGACAGGGCGCAGACGAGCAGTACTTC,CASSLDRTGQGADEQYF
TRBV27,-,TRBJ2-7,12,-,TGTGCCAGCAGTTTCCCTGGGTCTGAGCAGTACTTC,CASSFPGSEQYF
TRBV4-3,TRBD2,TRBJ2-1,14,-,TGCGCCAGCAGCCCGGGACTAGCCTTTAATGAGCAGTTCTTC,CASSPGLAFNEQFF
TRBV20-1,-,TRBJ2-3,15,few,TGCAGTGCTAGAGAAAGCCCAAACGGGGCTTATACGCAGTATTTT,CSARESPNGAYTQYF
TRBV6-1,-,TRBJ2-7,14,many,TGTGCCAGCAGTCCCGGGCCCGACGCCTCCGAGCAGTACTTC,CASSPGPDASEQYF
TRBV11-2,TRBD1,TRBJ1-6,15,-,TGTGCCAGCAGCCCGGGACAGGGTCATAATTCACCCCTCCACTTT,CASSPGQGHNSPLHF
TRBV10-3,-,TRBJ2-7,12,-,TGTGCCATCAGTCCGTCTTCCTACGAGCAGTACTTC,CAISPSSYEQYF
TRBV19,TRBD2,TRBJ2-6,19,-,TGTGCCAGTAGTATGAGGGGACTAGCGGGGTTCTCTGGGGCCAACGTCCTGACTTTC,CASSMRGLAGFSGANVLTF
TRBV10-3,-,TRBJ2-6,12,many,TGTGCCATCAGTGAGTCGGCCAACGTCCTGACTTTC,CAISESANVLTF
TRBV25-1,-,TRBJ2-7,11,many,TGTGCCAGCAGTGAATTAGACGAGCAGTACTTC,CASSELDEQYF
TRBV3-1,-,TRBJ2-3,15,-,TGTGCCAGCAGTCTTCTCCAGGAGAACACAGATACGCAGTATTTT,CASSLLQENTDTQYF
TRBV2,-,TRBJ1-2,15,few,TGTGCCAGCAGACTTACTCGACAATCTAACTATGGCTACACCTTC,CASRLTRQSNYGYTF
TRBV28,TRBD1,TRBJ2-3,16,many,TGTGCCAGCAGTGGGGGGACAGGGGTAGGGACAGATACGCAGTATTTT,CASSGGTGVGTDTQYF
TRBV12-3/TRBV12-4,TRBD1,TRBJ1-4,16,few,TGTGCCAGCAGTCTCTCCCGACAGGGGGCGTGGGAAAAACTGTTTTTT,CASSLSRQGAWEKLFF
TRBV2,-,TRBJ2-7,16,many,TGTGCCAGCAGTGAGGGGCCCCGGGGGCGGTCCTACGAGCAGTACTTC,CASSEGPRGRSYEQYF
TRBV6-2/TRBV6-3,-,TRBJ2-1,13,-,TGTGCCAGCAGTTACTCGAGTACTCAGGGGCCGTTCTTC,CASSYSSTQGPFF
TRBV10-3,-,TRBJ1-3,15,-,TGTGCCACCCATCCGGGGGATGGGGGAGGAAACACCATATATTTT,CATHPGDGGGNTIYF
TRBV12-3/TRBV12-4,TRBD2,TRBJ2-5,15,few,TGTGCCAGCAGTTTTTCTAACGGGGGGGAAGAGACCCAGTACTTC,CASSFSNGGEETQYF
TRBV6-2/TRBV6-3,-,TRBJ1-5,15,-,TGTGCCAGCAGTTCGGGACCCCAGGGCAATCAGCCCCAGCATTTT,CASSSGPQGNQPQHF
TRBV4-1,-,TRBJ1-4,14,-,TGCGCCAGCAGTCACGACAGTTTCAATGAAAAACTGTTTTTT,CASSHDSFNEKLFF
TRBV2,-,TRBJ2-4,12,many,TGTGCCAGCAGTTACAGCAAAAACATTCAGTACTTC,CASSYSKNIQYF
TRBV20-1,-,TRBJ1-3,13,-,TGCAGTGCCGAGCCGGGGAGGGGAAACACCATATATTTT,CSAEPGRGNTIYF
TRBV6-6,-,TRBJ1-4,14,large,TGTGCCAGCAGTTGGGGCGGTGAGAATGAAAAACTGTTTTTT,CASSWGGENEKLFF
TRBV24-1,-,TRBJ2-3,13,many,TGTGCCACCAGTTGGAGGGCCACAGATACGCAGTATTTT,CATSWRATDTQYF
TRBV9,TRBD1,TRBJ2-3,17,many,TGTGCCAGCAGCGTAGAAATCACAGGGGTTCACACAGATACGCAGTATTTT,CASSVEITGVHTDTQYF
TRBV4-3,-,TRBJ2-7,14,-,TGCGCCAGCAGCCCCGGACGGGGGACCTACGAGCAGTACTTC,CASSPGRGTYEQYF
TRBV6-4,TRBD1,TRBJ1-5,13,few,TGTGCCAGCAGGTCAGGGGGGGAGCAGCCCCAGCATTTT,CASRSGGEQPQHF
TRBV5-1,TRBD1,TRBJ2-3,14,few,TGCGCCAGCAGCCTGCCGGGACAGGGGGATACGCAGTATTTT,CASSLPGQGDTQYF
TRBV4-3,TRBD2,TRBJ2-3,17,many,TGCGCCAGCAGCCAAGCTCTTAGCGGGACCCAAGCAGATACGCAGTATTTT,CASSQALSGTQADTQYF
TRBV28,-,TRBJ1-2,14,many,TGTGCCAGCAGTCCGGGGGCCGCTAACTATGGCTACACCTTC,CASSPGAANYGYTF
TRBV7-2,-,TRBJ2-3,12,-,TGTGCCAGCACCATCGGAGGAGATACGCAGTATTTT,CASTIGGDTQYF
TRBV5-1,-,TRBJ1-1,15,few,TGCGCCAGCAGCTTGCTTACAACTCGGAACACTGAAGCTTTCTTT,CASSLLTTRNTEAFF
TRBV2,-,TRBJ2-2,15,many,TGTGCCAGCAGTGTGGGGGGGCCAAGCACCGGGGAGCTGTTTTTT,CASSVGGPSTGELFF
TRBV29-1,-,TRBJ1-1,13,many,TGCAGCGTTGAGGTCCGTCTGGGGGAAGAAGCTTTCTTT,CSVEVRLGEEAFF
TRBV7-9,-,TRBJ2-3,13,few,TGTGCCAGAGGGCCAGGGAGCACAGATACGCAGTATTTT,CARGPGSTDTQYF
TRBV2,-,TRBJ1-4,13,many,TGTGCCAGCAGTGTAGTGGGAAATGAAAAACTGTTTTTT,CASSVVGNEKLFF
TRBV5-1,-,TRBJ1-2,15,many,TGCGCCAGCAGCTTGGAATTTAGGGGGAACTATGGCTACACCTTC,CASSLEFRGNYGYTF
TRBV28,-,TRBJ1-6,14,-,TGTGCCAGCAGACCCGAGGGAGATAATTCACCCCTCCACTTT,CASRPEGDNSPLHF
TRBV29-1,-,TRBJ1-2,15,many,TGCAGCGTTGAACCCGTTTTGGAATCGGACTATGGCTACACCTTC,CSVEPVLESDYGYTF